The rows below give T cell receptor beta chains drawn from one sample of a study of Ad26.COV2.S vaccination and SARS-CoV-2 variants. TCRdb's table, derived via immunoSEQ multiplex PCR, lists solely in-frame clones and lacks some. The data show about 440,000 clones, 90% seen once. Here the sequenced sample was peripheral blood, taken in a trial of Ad26.COV2.S vaccine versus placebo. These receptors were taken from a person between 18 and 60 years old who received the Ad26.COV2.S COVID-19 vaccine or a placebo. CDR3s include the opening cysteine and the closing phenylalanine or tryptophan. D genes are given only for firm matches. For some rows the clone size is stated as once, few or many, or as a class when expanded; others skip it.

CASSQDHNRGQYF TGCGCCAGCAGCCAAGATCACAATCGGGGACAGTATTTT TRBJ2-3 - once TRBV4-3
CASSRLDQPQHF TGTGCCAGCAGCCGACTAGATCAGCCCCAGCATTTT TRBJ1-5 - few TRBV7-9
CASSDPGTGPSGANVLTF TGCGCCAGCAGCGACCCCGGGACAGGGCCCTCTGGGGCCAACGTCCTGACTTTC TRBJ2-6 TRBD1 - TRBV5-1
CAIRQGVNYEQYF TGTGCCATCCGACAGGGGGTTAACTACGAGCAGTACTTC TRBJ2-7 TRBD1 - TRBV28
CASSPWTGIGELFF TGTGCCAGCAGCCCATGGACAGGTATCGGGGAGCTGTTTTTT TRBJ2-2 TRBD1 - TRBV7-8
CASSFRTGYSPLHF TGTGCCAGCAGTTTTCGGACGGGATATTCACCCCTCCACTTT TRBJ1-6 - - TRBV27
CASSGDSGSTDTQYF TGTGCCAGCAGCGGCGACTCAGGAAGCACAGATACGCAGTATTTT TRBJ2-3 - once TRBV9
CASSMRAERGEQFF TGTGCCAGTAGTATGAGGGCTGAGCGGGGTGAGCAGTTCTTC TRBJ2-1 TRBD2 - TRBV19
CASSATGTGGGQPQHF TGCGCCAGCAGCGCCACCGGGACAGGGGGTGGACAGCCCCAGCATTTT TRBJ1-5 TRBD1 once TRBV5-1
CASSSTSGGWNEQYF TGTGCCAGCAGCTCTACGTCAGGGGGGTGGAACGAGCAGTACTTC TRBJ2-7 - - TRBV7-6
CASSIPTGTTDTQYF TGTGCCAGTAGTATCCCGACAGGGACCACAGATACGCAGTATTTT TRBJ2-3 TRBD1 - TRBV19
CASSIGTSGLTQYF TGTGCCAGCAGTATCGGGACTAGCGGACTGACGCAGTATTTT TRBJ2-3 TRBD2 - TRBV27
CASSETGTSDTQYF TGTGCCAGTAGTGAGACAGGGACTTCAGATACGCAGTATTTT TRBJ2-3 - - TRBV19
CASSPGGLEEKLFF TGTGCCAGCAGCCCAGGGGGCTTGGAAGAAAAACTGTTTTTT TRBJ1-4 TRBD1 - TRBV28
CASSSGQGRFGTKGDTQYF TGTGCCAGCAGTTCGGGACAGGGGCGTTTCGGCACGAAGGGAGATACGCAGTATTTT TRBJ2-3 TRBD1 - TRBV27
CASSPRDRGSEQYF TGTGCCAGCTCACCGCGGGACAGGGGGTCTGAGCAGTACTTC TRBJ2-7 TRBD1 once TRBV18
CASSPDTGELFF TGTGCCAGCAGCCCTGATACCGGGGAGCTGTTTTTT TRBJ2-2 - - TRBV12-3/TRBV12-4
CASSLGQGARSSYNEQFF TGTGCCAGCAGCCTTGGACAGGGGGCAAGGAGCTCCTACAATGAGCAGTTCTTC TRBJ2-1 TRBD1 - TRBV11-3
CASSLGRETYNEQFF TGTGCCAGCAGCTTAGGGCGGGAAACCTACAATGAGCAGTTCTTC TRBJ2-1 - - TRBV7-3
CASSQASGRGSSYEQYF TGTGCCAGCAGCCAAGCGTCTGGGAGAGGCAGCTCCTACGAGCAGTACTTC TRBJ2-7 - - TRBV4-2
CASSSTEVSYEQYF TGTGCCAGCAGCTCCACAGAGGTCTCCTACGAGCAGTACTTC TRBJ2-7 - - TRBV7-9
CASSFSDEQFF TGTGCCAGCAGTTTTAGCGATGAGCAGTTCTTC TRBJ2-1 - - TRBV12-3/TRBV12-4
CTSSQGTRAYEQYF TGCACCAGCAGCCAAGGGACACGAGCCTACGAGCAGTACTTC TRBJ2-7 - once TRBV4-3
CASSRDTSTDTQYF TGTGCCAGTAGCCGGGACACATCCACAGATACGCAGTATTTT TRBJ2-3 - - TRBV19
CASRNPGLADQETQYF TGTGCCAGTAGGAATCCGGGACTAGCGGATCAAGAGACCCAGTACTTC TRBJ2-5 TRBD2 once TRBV19
CASSYPRRELNEQYF TGTGCCAGCAGCTATCCAAGGCGGGAGCTCAACGAGCAGTACTTC TRBJ2-7 TRBD2 few TRBV7-9
CASSFRGLAEQNEQFF TGTGCCAGCAGTTTTCGTGGACTAGCGGAGCAAAATGAGCAGTTCTTC TRBJ2-1 TRBD2 once TRBV27
CASSPLDINEKLFF TGTGCCAGCAGCCCCCTGGACATTAATGAAAAACTGTTTTTT TRBJ1-4 - - TRBV11-2
CASSLGFRRGGIETQYF TGTGCCAGCAGTTTAGGGTTTCGTCGGGGCGGGATCGAGACCCAGTACTTC TRBJ2-5 - - TRBV28
CASLPNGGPRNQPQHF TGTGCCAGCCTACCTAACGGGGGGCCGAGGAATCAGCCCCAGCATTTT TRBJ1-5 - - TRBV28
CASSLRGGDTQYF TGTGCCAGCAGTTTACGGGGGGGAGATACGCAGTATTTT TRBJ2-3 TRBD2 - TRBV27
CAISDTRTSGSPGELFF TGTGCCATCAGTGATACGAGAACTAGCGGGAGCCCCGGGGAGCTGTTTTTT TRBJ2-2 TRBD2 - TRBV10-3
CASSIARTGHTEAFF TGTGCCAGTAGTATAGCTAGGACAGGCCACACTGAAGCTTTCTTT TRBJ1-1 TRBD1 - TRBV19
CASRFYNEQFF TGTGCCAGCAGGTTCTACAATGAGCAGTTCTTC TRBJ2-1 - - TRBV5-6
CASSPRQGHNYRYNSPLHF TGTGCCAGCAGTCCCCGCCAGGGACATAACTATCGATATAATTCACCCCTCCACTTT TRBJ1-6 - - TRBV28
CATSPGRNYGYTF TGTGCCACCTCCCCCGGACGAAACTATGGCTACACCTTC TRBJ1-2 - - TRBV15
CASSPNSRTSGRRETQYF TGTGCCAGCAGTCCGAACTCCCGGACTAGCGGGAGACGGGAGACCCAGTACTTC TRBJ2-5 TRBD2 - TRBV28
CASSEGDRAGETQYF TGTGCCAGCAGTGAGGGGGACAGGGCTGGGGAGACCCAGTACTTC TRBJ2-5 TRBD1 - TRBV2
CSASLLAGAGELFF TGCAGTGCCAGTCTACTAGCGGGGGCCGGGGAGCTGTTTTTT TRBJ2-2 TRBD2 - TRBV20-1
CATSEEGALAGSTDTQYF TGTGCCACCAGTGAAGAGGGCGCCCTAGCGGGAAGCACAGATACGCAGTATTTT TRBJ2-3 TRBD2 - TRBV24-1
CASSFRAPDSPLHF TGTGCCAGCAGCTTTAGGGCCCCGGATTCACCCCTCCACTTT TRBJ1-6 - - TRBV7-2
CASKTAGRNTGELFF TGTGCCAGCAAGACGGCGGGAAGGAACACCGGGGAGCTGTTTTTT TRBJ2-2 - - TRBV6-5
CASSLRGGTEAFF TGCGCCAGCAGCTTGAGAGGGGGCACTGAAGCTTTCTTT TRBJ1-1 - - TRBV5-1
CASSTGGSGYEQYF TGTGCCAGCAGTACTGGAGGGAGCGGGTACGAGCAGTACTTC TRBJ2-7 - once TRBV7-9
CASSFGISYEQYF TGTGCCAGCAGCTTTGGCATCTCCTACGAGCAGTACTTC TRBJ2-7 - once TRBV5-5
CASSPGQPNEKLFF TGTGCCAGCAGCCCGGGACAGCCTAATGAAAAACTGTTTTTT TRBJ1-4 TRBD1 - TRBV3-1/TRBV3-2
CASSPGQGRAPLHF TGCGCCAGCAGCCCGGGACAGGGTCGGGCACCCCTCCACTTT TRBJ1-6 TRBD1 - TRBV4-3
CASSPLLAGGSNEQFF TGTGCCAGCAGCCCTCTCCTAGCGGGAGGGTCTAATGAGCAGTTCTTC TRBJ2-1 TRBD2 - TRBV9
CASSKAGAGSLYEQYF TGTGCCAGCAGCAAAGCGGGGGCGGGGAGCCTCTACGAGCAGTACTTC TRBJ2-7 - - TRBV21-1
CASSQEALSGGSYEQYF TGTGCCAGCAGCCAAGAAGCACTTAGCGGGGGCTCCTACGAGCAGTACTTC TRBJ2-7 TRBD2 - TRBV3-1/TRBV3-2
CASSIDGRNYGYTF TGTGCCAGTAGTATAGACGGACGGAACTATGGCTACACCTTC TRBJ1-2 - - TRBV19